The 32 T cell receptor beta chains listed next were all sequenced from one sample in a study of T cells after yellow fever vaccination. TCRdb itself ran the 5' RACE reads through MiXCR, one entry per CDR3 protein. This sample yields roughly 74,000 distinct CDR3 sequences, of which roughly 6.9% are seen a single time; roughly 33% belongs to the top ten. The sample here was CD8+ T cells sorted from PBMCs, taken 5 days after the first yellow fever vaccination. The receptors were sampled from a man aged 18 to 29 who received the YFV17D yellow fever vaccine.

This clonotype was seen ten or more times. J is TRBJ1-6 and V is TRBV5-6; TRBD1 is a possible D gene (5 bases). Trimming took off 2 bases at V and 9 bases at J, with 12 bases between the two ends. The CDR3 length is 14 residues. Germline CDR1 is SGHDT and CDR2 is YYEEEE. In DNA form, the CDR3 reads TGTGCCAGCAGCTTAGAAGGGGCTGGTTCACCCCTCCACTTT. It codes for CASSLEGAGSPLHF.

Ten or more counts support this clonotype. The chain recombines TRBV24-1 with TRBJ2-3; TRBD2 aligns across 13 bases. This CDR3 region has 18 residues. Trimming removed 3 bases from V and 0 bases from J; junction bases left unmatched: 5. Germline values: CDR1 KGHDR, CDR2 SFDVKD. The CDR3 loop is CATSDSGLAGASTDTQYF. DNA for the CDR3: TGTGCCACCAGTGATAGTGGACTAGCGGGGGCCAGCACAGATACGCAGTATTTT.

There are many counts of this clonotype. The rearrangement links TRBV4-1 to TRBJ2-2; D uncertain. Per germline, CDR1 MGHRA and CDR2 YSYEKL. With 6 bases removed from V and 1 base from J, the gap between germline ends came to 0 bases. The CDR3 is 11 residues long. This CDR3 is CASRNTGELFF. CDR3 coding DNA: TGCGCCAGCAGGAACACCGGGGAGCTGTTTTTT.

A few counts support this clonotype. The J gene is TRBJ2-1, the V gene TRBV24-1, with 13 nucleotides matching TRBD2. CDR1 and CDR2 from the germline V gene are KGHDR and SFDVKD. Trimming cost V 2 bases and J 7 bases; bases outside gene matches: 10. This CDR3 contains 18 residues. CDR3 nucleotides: TGTGCCACCAGTGATTCGACACCTACTAGCGGGGGGGCGAATGAGCAGTTCTTC. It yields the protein CATSDSTPTSGGANEQFF.

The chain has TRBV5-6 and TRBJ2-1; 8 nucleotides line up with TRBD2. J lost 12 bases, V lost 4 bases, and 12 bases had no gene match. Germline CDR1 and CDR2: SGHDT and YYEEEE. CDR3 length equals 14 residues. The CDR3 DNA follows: TGTGCCAGCAGCCCGGGGGGGTTGCGGCTTGGGCAGTTCTTC. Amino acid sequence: CASSPGGLRLGQFF.

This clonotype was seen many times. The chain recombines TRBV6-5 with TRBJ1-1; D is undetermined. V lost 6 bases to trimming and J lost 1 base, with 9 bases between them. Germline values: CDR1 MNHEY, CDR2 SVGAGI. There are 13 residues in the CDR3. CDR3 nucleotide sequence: TGTGCCAGCAGCCTCGGGTCGAACACTGAAGCTTTCTTT. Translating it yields CASSLGSNTEAFF.

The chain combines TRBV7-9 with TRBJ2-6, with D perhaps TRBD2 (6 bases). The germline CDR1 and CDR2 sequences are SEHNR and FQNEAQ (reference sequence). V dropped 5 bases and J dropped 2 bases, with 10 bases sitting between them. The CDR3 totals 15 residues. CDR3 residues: CASSQTGAGANVLTF. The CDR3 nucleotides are TGTGCCAGCAGCCAAACGGGAGCTGGGGCCAACGTCCTGACTTTC.

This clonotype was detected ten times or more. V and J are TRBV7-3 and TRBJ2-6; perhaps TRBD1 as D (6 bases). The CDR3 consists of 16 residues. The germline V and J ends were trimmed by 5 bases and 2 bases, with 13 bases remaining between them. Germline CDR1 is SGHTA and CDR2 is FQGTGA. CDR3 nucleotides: TGTGCCAGCAGCACCCAACAGGGCCCTGGGGCCAACGTCCTGACTTTC. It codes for CASSTQQGPGANVLTF.

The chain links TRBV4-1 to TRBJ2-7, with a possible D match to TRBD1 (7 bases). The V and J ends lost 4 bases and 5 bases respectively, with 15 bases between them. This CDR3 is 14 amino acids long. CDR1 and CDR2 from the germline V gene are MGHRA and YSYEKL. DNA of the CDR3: TGCGCCAGCAGCCCCCCGGGCAGGGGGGACGAGCAGTACTTC. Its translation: CASSPPGRGDEQYF.

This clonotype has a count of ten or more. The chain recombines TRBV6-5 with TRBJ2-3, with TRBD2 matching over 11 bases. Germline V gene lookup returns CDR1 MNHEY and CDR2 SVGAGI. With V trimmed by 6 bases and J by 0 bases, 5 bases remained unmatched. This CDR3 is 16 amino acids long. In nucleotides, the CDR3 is TGTGCCAGCAGCTTGACTAGCGGGGTGAGCACAGATACGCAGTATTTT. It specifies CASSLTSGVSTDTQYF.

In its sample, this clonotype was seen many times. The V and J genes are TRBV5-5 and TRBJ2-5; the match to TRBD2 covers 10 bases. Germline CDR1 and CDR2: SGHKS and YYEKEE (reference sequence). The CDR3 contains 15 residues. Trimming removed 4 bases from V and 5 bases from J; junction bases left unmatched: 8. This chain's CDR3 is CASSTSGGARETQYF. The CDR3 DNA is TGTGCCAGCAGCACGAGCGGGGGGGCCAGGGAGACCCAGTACTTC.

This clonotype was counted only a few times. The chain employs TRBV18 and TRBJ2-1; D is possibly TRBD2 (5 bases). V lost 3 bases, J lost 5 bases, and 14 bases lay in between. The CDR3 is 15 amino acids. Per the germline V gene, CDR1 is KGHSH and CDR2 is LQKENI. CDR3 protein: CASSPLLAGDNEQFF. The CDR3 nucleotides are TGTGCCAGCTCACCGCTTTTGGCCGGGGACAATGAGCAGTTCTTC.

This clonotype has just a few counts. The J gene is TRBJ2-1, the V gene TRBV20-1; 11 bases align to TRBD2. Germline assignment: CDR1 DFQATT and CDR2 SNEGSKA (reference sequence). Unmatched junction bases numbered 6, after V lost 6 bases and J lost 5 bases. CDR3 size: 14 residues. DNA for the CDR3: TGCAGTGCCAGACCTAGCGGGGGGAACAATGAGCAGTTCTTC. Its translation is CSARPSGGNNEQFF.

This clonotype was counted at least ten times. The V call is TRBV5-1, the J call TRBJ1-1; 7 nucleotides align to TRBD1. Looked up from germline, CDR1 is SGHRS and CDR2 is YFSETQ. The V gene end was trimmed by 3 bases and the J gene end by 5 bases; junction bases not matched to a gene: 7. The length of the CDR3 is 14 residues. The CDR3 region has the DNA TGCGCCAGCAGCTCGCGACAGGGACTGACTGAAGCTTTCTTT. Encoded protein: CASSSRQGLTEAFF. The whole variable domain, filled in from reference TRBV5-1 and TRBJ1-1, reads KAGVTQTPRYLIKTRGQQVTLSCSPISGHRSVSWYQQTPGQGLQFLFEYFSETQRNKGNFPGRFSGRQFSNSRSEMNVSTLELGDSALYLCASSSRQGLTEAFFGQGTRLTVV.

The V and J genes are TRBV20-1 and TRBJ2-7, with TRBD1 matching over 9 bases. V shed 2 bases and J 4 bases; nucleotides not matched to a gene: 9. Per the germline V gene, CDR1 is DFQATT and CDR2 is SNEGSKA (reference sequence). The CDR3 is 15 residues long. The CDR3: CSARITGQGFYEQYF. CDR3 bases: TGCAGTGCTAGAATTACGGGACAGGGATTTTACGAGCAGTACTTC.

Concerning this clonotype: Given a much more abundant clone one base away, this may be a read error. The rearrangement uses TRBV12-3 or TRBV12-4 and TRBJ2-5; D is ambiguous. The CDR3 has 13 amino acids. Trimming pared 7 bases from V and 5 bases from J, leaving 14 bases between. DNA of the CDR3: TGTGCCAGCACCCACCCGTTGGGGGAGACCCAGTACTTC. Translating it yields CASTHPLGETQYF.

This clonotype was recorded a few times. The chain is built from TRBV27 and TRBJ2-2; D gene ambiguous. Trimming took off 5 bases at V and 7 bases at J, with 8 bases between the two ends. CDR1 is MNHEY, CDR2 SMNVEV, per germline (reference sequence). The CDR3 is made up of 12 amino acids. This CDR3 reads CASSRMIGELFF. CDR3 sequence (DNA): TGTGCCAGCAGTAGGATGATCGGGGAGCTGTTTTTT.

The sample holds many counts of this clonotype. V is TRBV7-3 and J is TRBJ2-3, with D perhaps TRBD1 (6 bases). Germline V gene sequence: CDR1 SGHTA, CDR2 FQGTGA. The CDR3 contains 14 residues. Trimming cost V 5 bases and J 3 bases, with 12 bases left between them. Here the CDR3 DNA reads TGTGCCAGCAGCCTTGAACAGGGAACAGATACGCAGTATTTT. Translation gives CASSLEQGTDTQYF.

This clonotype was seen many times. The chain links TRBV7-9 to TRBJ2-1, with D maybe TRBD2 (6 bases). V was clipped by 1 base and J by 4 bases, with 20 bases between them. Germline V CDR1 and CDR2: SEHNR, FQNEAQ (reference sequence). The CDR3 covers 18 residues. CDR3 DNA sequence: TGTGCCAGCAGCTTAGGGGGCGGGACGTCCGTGGGTTACAATGAGCAGTTCTTC. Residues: CASSLGGGTSVGYNEQFF.

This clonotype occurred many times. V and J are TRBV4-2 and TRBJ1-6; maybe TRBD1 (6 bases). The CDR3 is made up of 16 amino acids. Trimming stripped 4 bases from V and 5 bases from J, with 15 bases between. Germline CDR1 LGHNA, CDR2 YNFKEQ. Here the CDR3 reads CASSRSGQTNNSPLHF. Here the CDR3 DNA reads TGTGCCAGCAGCCGGAGCGGACAGACCAATAATTCACCCCTCCACTTT.

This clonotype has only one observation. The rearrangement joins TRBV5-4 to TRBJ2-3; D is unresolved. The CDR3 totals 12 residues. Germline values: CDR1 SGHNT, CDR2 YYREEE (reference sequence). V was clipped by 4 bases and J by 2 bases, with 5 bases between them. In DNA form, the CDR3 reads TGTGCCAGCAGCATCGTCACAGATACGCAGTATTTT. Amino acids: CASSIVTDTQYF.

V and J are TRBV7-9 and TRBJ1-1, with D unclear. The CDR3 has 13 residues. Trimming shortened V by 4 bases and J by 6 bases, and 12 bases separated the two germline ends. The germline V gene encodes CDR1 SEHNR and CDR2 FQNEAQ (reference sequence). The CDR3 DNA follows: TGTGCCAGCAGCTCCGGCGGTGGTCCTGAAGCTTTCTTT. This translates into CASSSGGGPEAFF.

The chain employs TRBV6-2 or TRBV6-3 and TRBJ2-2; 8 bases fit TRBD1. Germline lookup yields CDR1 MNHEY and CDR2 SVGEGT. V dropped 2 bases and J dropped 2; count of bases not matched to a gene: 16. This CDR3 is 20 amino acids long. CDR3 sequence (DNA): TGTGCCAGCAGTTACGGGCGGACAGGGTCCCCTTTACCCAACACCGGGGAGCTGTTTTTT. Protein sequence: CASSYGRTGSPLPNTGELFF.

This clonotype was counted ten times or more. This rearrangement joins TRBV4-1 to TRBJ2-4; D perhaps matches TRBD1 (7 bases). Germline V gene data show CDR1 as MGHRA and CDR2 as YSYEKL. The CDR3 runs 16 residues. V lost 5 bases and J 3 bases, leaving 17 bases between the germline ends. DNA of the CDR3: TGCGCCAGCAGCGTACGGCAGGGGGGTGGCAAAAACATTCAGTACTTC. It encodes CASSVRQGGGKNIQYF.

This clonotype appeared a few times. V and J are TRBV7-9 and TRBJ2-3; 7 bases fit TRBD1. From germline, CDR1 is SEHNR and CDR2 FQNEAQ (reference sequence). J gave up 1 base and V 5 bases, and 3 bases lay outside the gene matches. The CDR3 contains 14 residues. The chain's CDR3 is CASSIGQGTDTQYF. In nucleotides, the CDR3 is TGTGCCAGCAGCATAGGACAGGGCACAGATACGCAGTATTTT.

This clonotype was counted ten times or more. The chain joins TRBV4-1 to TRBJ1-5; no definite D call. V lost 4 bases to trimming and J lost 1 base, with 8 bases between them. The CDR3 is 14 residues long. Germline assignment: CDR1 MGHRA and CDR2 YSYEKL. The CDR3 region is CASSPGVSNQPQHF. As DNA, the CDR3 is TGCGCCAGCAGCCCCGGGGTGAGCAATCAGCCCCAGCATTTT.

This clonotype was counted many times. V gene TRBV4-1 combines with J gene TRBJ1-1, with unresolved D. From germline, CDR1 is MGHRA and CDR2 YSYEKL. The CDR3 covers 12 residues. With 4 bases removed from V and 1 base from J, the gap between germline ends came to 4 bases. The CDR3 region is CASSRGNTEAFF. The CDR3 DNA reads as TGCGCCAGCAGCCGGGGGAACACTGAAGCTTTCTTT.

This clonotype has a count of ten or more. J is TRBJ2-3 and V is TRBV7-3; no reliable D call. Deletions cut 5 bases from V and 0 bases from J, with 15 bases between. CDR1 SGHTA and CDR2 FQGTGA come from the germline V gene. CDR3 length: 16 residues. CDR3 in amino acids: CASSPSYSPSTDTQYF. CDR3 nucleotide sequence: TGTGCCAGCAGCCCGTCGTATTCCCCTAGCACAGATACGCAGTATTTT. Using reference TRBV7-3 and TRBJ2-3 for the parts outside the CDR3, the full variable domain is GAGVSQTPSNKVTEKGKYVELRCDPISGHTALYWYRQSLGQGPEFLIYFQGTGAADDSGLPNDRFFAVRPEGSVSTLKIQRTERGDSAVYLCASSPSYSPSTDTQYFGPGTRLTVL.

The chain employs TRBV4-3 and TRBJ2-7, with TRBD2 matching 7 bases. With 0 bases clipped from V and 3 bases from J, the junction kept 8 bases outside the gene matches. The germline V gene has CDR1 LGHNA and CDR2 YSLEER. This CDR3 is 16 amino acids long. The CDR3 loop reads CASSQDRWGEGYEQYF. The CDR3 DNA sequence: TGCGCCAGCAGCCAAGATCGATGGGGGGAGGGCTACGAGCAGTACTTC.

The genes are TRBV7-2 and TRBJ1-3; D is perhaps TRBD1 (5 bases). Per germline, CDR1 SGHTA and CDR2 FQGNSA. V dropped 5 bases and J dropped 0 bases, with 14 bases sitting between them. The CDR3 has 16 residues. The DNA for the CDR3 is TGTGCCAGCAGCACTAGTGGGACCTTCTCTGGAAACACCATATATTTT. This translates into CASSTSGTFSGNTIYF.

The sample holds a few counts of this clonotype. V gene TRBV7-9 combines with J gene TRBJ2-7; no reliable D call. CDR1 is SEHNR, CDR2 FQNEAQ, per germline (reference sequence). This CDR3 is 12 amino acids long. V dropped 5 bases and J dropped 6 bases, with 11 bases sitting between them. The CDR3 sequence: CASSRGRSEQYV. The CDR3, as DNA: TGTGCCAGCAGCCGAGGCCGTTCCGAGCAGTACGTC.

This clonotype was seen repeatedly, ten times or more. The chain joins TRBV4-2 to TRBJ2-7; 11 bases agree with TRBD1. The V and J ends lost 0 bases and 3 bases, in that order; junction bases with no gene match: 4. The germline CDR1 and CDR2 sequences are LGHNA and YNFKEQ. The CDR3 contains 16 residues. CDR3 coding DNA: TGTGCCAGCAGCCAAGATAGGGGGACAGGGGGCTACGAGCAGTACTTC. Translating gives CASSQDRGTGGYEQYF.